The source of this TCR beta chain is a study of graft-versus-host responses after intestinal transplantation. About the research overall: All recipients were transplanted with multivisceral, liver-intestinal, or isolated intestinal grafts.

Study-level findings and limits: Analysis identified GvH clones in recipient marrow, with some appearing first in ileum or blood.

CDR3 size: 12 residues. The V gene's germline CDR1 is SGHRS and CDR2 YFSETQ. The V and J ends lost 1 base and 3 bases respectively, with 5 bases between them. This table comes from immunoSEQ multiplex PCR, and its TCRdb copy is limited to in-frame clones, with some not included. The sample includes tens of thousands of clones, roughly 91% of them seen just once. Concerning this clone itself: Its target is not known. This specimen includes other DNA sequences encoding the same CDR3.

The rearrangement joins TRBV5-1 to TRBJ2-7; a weak D match, TRBD1 (5 bases). This TCR derives from a human donor who received an intestinal transplant. Specimen: unstimulated CD4+ T cells sorted from spleen or lymph node cells, collected before intestinal transplant. The CDR3 region is CASSLTGYEQYF. CDR3 nucleotide sequence: TGCGCCAGCAGCTTGACAGGCTACGAGCAGTACTTC.